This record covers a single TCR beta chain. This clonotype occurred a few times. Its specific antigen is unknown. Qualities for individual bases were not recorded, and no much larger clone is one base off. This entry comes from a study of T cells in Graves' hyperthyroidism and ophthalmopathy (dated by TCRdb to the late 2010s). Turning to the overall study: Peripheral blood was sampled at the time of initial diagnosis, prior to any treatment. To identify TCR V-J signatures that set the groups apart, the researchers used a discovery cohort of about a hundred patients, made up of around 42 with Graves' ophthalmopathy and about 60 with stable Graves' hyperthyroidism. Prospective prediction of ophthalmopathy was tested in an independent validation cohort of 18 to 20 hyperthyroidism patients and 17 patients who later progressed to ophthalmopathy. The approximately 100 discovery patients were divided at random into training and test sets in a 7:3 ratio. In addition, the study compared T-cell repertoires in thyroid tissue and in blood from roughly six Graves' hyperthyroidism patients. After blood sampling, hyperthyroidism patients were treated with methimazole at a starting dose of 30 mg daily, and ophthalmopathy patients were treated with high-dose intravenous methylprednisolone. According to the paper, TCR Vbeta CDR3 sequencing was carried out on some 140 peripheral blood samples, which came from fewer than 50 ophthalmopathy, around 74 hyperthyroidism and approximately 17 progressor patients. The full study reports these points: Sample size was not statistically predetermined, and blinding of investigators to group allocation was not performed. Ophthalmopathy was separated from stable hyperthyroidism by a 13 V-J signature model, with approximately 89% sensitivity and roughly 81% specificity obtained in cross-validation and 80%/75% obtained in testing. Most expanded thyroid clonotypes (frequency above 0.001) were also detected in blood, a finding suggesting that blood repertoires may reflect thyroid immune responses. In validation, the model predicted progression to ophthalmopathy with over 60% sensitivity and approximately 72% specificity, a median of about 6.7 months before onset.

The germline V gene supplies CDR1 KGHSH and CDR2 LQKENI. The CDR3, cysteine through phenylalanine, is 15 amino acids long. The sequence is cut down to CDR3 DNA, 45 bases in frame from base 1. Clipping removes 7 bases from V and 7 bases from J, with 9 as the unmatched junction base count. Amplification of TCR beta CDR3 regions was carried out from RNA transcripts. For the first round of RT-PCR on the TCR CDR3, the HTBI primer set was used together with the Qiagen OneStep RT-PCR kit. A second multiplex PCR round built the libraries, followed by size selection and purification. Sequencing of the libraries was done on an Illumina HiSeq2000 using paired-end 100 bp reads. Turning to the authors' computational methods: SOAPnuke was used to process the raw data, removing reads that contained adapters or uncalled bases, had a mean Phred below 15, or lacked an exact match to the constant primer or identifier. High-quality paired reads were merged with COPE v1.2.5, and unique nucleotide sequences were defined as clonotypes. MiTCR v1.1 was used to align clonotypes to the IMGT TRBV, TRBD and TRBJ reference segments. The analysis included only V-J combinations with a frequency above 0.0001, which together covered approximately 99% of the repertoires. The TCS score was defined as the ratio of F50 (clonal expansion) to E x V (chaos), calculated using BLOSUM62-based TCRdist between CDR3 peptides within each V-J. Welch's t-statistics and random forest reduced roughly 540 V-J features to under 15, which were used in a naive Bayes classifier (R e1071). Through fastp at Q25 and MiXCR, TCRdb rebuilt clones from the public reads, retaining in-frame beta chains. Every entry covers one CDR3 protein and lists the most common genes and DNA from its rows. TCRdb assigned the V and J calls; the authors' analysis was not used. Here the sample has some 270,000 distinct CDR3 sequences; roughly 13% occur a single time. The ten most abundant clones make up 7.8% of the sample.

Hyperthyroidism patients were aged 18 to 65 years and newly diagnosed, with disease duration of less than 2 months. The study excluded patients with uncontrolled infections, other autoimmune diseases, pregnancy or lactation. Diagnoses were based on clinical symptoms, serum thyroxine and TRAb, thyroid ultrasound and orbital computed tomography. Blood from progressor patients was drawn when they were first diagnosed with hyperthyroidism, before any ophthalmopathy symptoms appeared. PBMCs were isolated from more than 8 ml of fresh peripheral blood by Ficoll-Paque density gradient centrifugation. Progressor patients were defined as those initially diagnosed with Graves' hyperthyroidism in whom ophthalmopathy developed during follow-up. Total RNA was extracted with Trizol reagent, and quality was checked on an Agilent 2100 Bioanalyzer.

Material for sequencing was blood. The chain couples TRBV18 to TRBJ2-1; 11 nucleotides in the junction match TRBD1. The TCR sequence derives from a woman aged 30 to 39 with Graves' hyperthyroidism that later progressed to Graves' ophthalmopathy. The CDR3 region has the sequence CASLVGQGAWNEQFF. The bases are TGTGCCAGCTTGGTTGGACAGGGGGCGTGGAATGAGCAGTTCTTC.